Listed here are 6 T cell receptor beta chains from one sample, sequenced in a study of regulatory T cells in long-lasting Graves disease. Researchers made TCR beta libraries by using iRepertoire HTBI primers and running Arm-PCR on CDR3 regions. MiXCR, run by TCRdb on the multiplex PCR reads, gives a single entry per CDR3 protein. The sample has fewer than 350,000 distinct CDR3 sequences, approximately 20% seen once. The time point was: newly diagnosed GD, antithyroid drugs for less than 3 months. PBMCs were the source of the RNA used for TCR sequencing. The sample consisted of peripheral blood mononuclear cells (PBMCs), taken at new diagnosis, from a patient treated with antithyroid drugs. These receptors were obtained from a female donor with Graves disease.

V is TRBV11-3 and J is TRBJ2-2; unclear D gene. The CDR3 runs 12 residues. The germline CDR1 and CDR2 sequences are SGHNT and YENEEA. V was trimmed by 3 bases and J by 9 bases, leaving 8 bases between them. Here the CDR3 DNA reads TGTGCCAGCAGCTTCACCCCCCGGGAGCTGTTTTTT. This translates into CASSFTPRELFF.

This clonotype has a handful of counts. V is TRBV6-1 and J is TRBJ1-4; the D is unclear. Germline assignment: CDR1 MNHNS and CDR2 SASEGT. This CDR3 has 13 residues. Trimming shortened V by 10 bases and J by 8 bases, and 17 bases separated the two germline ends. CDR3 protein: CATAGVAAEKLFF. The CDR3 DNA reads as TGTGCCACAGCCGGGGTGGCAGCCGAAAAACTGTTTTTT.

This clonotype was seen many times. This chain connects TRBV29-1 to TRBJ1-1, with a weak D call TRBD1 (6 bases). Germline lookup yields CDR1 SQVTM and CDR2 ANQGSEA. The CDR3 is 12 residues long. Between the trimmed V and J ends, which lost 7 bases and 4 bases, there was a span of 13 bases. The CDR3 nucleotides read TGCAGCGCACGCAGGGGCAGCACTGAAGCTTTCTTT. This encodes CSARRGSTEAFF.

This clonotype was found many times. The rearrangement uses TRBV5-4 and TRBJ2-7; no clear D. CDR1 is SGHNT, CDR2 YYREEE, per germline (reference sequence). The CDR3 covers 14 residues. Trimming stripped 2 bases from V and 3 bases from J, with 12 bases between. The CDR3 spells CASSFELGLYEQYF. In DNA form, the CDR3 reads TGTGCCAGCAGCTTTGAACTCGGGCTCTACGAGCAGTACTTC.

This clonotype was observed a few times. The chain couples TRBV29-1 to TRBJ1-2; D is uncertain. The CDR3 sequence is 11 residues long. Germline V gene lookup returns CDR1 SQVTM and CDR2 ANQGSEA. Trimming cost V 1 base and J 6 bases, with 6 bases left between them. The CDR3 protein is CSVEGPHGYTF. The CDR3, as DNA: TGCAGCGTTGAAGGCCCCCATGGCTACACCTTC.

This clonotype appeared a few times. The CDR3 spells CASSYGTSGIGEQYF. The CDR3, as DNA: TGTGCCAGCAGCTACGGGACTAGCGGGATAGGGGAGCAGTACTTC. The J gene is TRBJ2-7, the V gene TRBV5-6; 13 bases line up with TRBD2. Germline-derived CDR1 and CDR2 are SGHDT and YYEEEE. Trimming at V came to 3 bases and at J to 7 bases, leaving 7 bases not matched to a gene. The CDR3 totals 15 residues. Full variable domain (missing parts from reference TRBV5-6 and TRBJ2-7): DAGVTQSPTHLIKTRGQQVTLRCSPKSGHDTVSWYQQALGQGPQFIFQYYEEEERQRGNFPDRFSGHQFPNYSSELNVNALLLGDSALYLCASSYGTSGIGEQYFGPGTRLTVT.